The rows below give T cell receptor beta chains drawn from one sample of a study of blood T cell repertoires in COVID-19. Produced via immunoSEQ multiplex PCR; TCRdb's table is partial and in-frame only. The sample records roughly 250,000 clones, about four fifths being singletons. The sample comprised peripheral blood. The receptor set was obtained from an older person with COVID-19, enrolled during active disease. Each CDR3 is given with its conserved first and last residue. A D gene is named only where the DNA matches it firmly. A clone size is listed for some rows: how often the clone was seen (once, few, many), or a class if it is expanded.

V,size,J,length,D,CDR3,DNA
TRBV7-2,NA,TRBJ2-3,13,NA,CASSFTMTDTQYF,TGTGCCAGCAGCTTCACTATGACAGATACGCAGTATTTT
TRBV6-6,NA,TRBJ1-1,14,NA,CASTSRWAGTEAFF,TGTGCCAGCACCTCCCGGTGGGCGGGCACTGAAGCTTTCTTT
TRBV5-8,NA,TRBJ1-5,17,NA,CASSLEQLGYSNQPQHF,TGTGCCAGCAGCTTGGAACAACTAGGCTATAGCAATCAGCCCCAGCATTTT
TRBV7-6,NA,TRBJ1-2,15,NA,CASSFGGRDTYGYTF,TGTGCCAGCAGCTTTGGGGGGAGGGACACCTATGGCTACACCTTC
TRBV28,once,TRBJ1-5,14,NA,CASMRDNSNQPQHF,TGTGCCAGCATGAGGGACAATAGCAATCAGCCCCAGCATTTT
TRBV15,NA,TRBJ1-6,15,NA,CATSRETGVNSPLHF,TGTGCCACCAGCAGAGAGACAGGAGTTAATTCACCCCTCCACTTT
TRBV6-5,NA,TRBJ1-2,16,NA,CASSYFYSSGAYGYTF,TGTGCCAGCAGTTACTTTTATAGTTCAGGCGCCTATGGCTACACCTTC
TRBV7-2,NA,TRBJ1-2,14,TRBD1,CASRTGTGGGGYTF,TGTGCCAGCAGGACCGGGACAGGGGGCGGTGGCTACACCTTC
TRBV27,NA,TRBJ2-3,16,NA,CASSLSAGPRTDTQYF,TGTGCCAGCAGTTTATCGGCGGGACCAAGGACAGATACGCAGTATTTT
TRBV28,NA,TRBJ1-4,15,TRBD1,CASSPRGQGHEKLFF,TGTGCCAGCAGTCCGAGAGGACAGGGGCATGAAAAACTGTTTTTT
TRBV4-1,NA,TRBJ2-1,16,NA,CASSPGGAGPYNEQFF,TGCGCCAGCAGCCCCGGAGGAGCGGGCCCCTACAATGAGCAGTTCTTC
TRBV7-6,NA,TRBJ1-3,16,NA,CASSPLYHRDRNTIYF,TGTGCCAGCAGCCCACTTTATCACAGGGACCGAAACACCATATATTTT
TRBV6-5,NA,TRBJ2-3,13,NA,CASSPELTDTQYF,TGTGCCAGCAGCCCCGAACTAACAGATACGCAGTATTTT
TRBV10-1,NA,TRBJ1-4,15,TRBD1,CASSGAGTVNEKLFF,TGCGCCAGCAGCGGTGCCGGGACAGTAAATGAAAAACTGTTTTTT
TRBV6-2/TRBV6-3,once,TRBJ1-6,17,NA,CASSYPDSRSYNSPLHF,TGTGCCAGCAGTTACCCGGACAGTCGCTCCTATAATTCACCCCTCCACTTT
TRBV11-2,few,TRBJ2-3,14,NA,CASSSGINADTQYF,TGTGCCAGCAGCTCGGGGATTAACGCGGATACGCAGTATTTT
TRBV7-2,NA,TRBJ2-5,14,NA,CASSLAGRQETQYF,TGTGCCAGCAGCTTAGCAGGCAGGCAAGAGACCCAGTACTTC
TRBV11-1,NA,TRBJ1-1,13,NA,CASSLGMNTEAFF,TGTGCCAGCAGCTTGGGCATGAACACTGAAGCTTTCTTT
TRBV18,NA,TRBJ1-1,14,NA,CASSSGGGNTEAFF,TGTGCCAGCTCATCAGGTGGTGGGAACACTGAAGCTTTCTTT
TRBV10-1,NA,TRBJ2-1,14,NA,CASTAESDYNEQFF,TGCGCCAGCACCGCGGAGTCCGACTACAATGAGCAGTTCTTC
TRBV12-3/TRBV12-4,NA,TRBJ2-7,13,NA,CASSLKRGYEQYF,TGTGCCAGCAGTTTGAAGAGAGGCTACGAGCAGTACTTC
TRBV5-5,once,TRBJ1-2,16,TRBD1,CASSRAPPWDSPGYTF,TGTGCCAGCAGCCGCGCCCCACCGTGGGACAGTCCTGGCTACACCTTC
TRBV6-2/TRBV6-3,NA,TRBJ2-7,11,NA,CASSIAYEQYF,TGTGCCAGCAGTATAGCCTACGAGCAGTACTTC
TRBV2,NA,TRBJ2-7,13,TRBD2,CASNGLAGYEQYF,TGTGCCAGCAATGGACTAGCGGGATACGAGCAGTACTTC
TRBV28,NA,TRBJ1-3,16,TRBD1,CASSFTIQGAGNTIYF,TGTGCCAGCAGTTTTACAATACAGGGGGCTGGAAACACCATATATTTT
TRBV30,NA,TRBJ2-1,14,TRBD2,CAISLLAGVNEQFF,TGTGCCATCTCCCTACTAGCGGGAGTCAATGAGCAGTTCTTC
TRBV5-5,NA,TRBJ2-1,16,TRBD2,CASSPPPGLDFSEQFF,TGTGCCAGCAGCCCCCCACCCGGACTAGATTTCTCTGAGCAGTTCTTC
TRBV9,NA,TRBJ1-3,16,TRBD1,CASSVELEGAGNTIYF,TGTGCCAGCAGCGTAGAATTGGAGGGGGCGGGAAACACCATATATTTT
TRBV5-4,NA,TRBJ2-1,11,NA,CASSEGTEQFF,TGTGCCAGCAGCGAGGGGACAGAGCAGTTCTTC
TRBV25-1,NA,TRBJ2-7,11,NA,CASSVPGHQYF,TGTGCCAGCAGTGTTCCGGGACATCAGTACTTC
TRBV18,NA,TRBJ2-5,14,NA,CASSPAGGRETQYF,TGTGCCAGCTCACCAGCCGGGGGGCGAGAGACCCAGTACTTC
TRBV6-2/TRBV6-3,NA,TRBJ2-7,19,TRBD2,CASSYSGQGGLAGGNEQYF,TGTGCCAGCAGTTACTCGGGTCAGGGAGGACTAGCGGGAGGAAACGAGCAGTACTTC
TRBV15,NA,TRBJ2-2,17,TRBD1,CATSRVQGALYTGELFF,TGTGCCACCAGCAGAGTGCAGGGGGCGCTTTATACCGGGGAGCTGTTTTTT
TRBV5-8,once,TRBJ1-2,14,NA,CASSLERFLYGYTF,TGTGCCAGCAGCTTGGAACGGTTCCTCTATGGCTACACCTTC
TRBV19,NA,TRBJ2-1,13,TRBD2,CASSERGAYEQFF,TGTGCCAGTAGTGAGCGGGGGGCCTATGAGCAGTTCTTC
TRBV6-4,NA,TRBJ2-3,12,NA,CASSDEGDTQYF,TGTGCCAGCAGTGACGAGGGAGATACGCAGTATTTT
TRBV13,once,TRBJ1-6,17,NA,CASSPSKFSSYNSPLHF,TGTGCCAGCTCACCGTCAAAGTTTAGCTCCTATAATTCACCCCTCCACTTT
TRBV7-2,NA,TRBJ2-1,16,TRBD1,CASSPEGASSYNEQFF,TGTGCCAGCAGCCCCGAGGGGGCTAGCTCCTACAATGAGCAGTTCTTC
TRBV4-1,NA,TRBJ1-1,15,NA,CASSQDHLVGTEAFF,TGCGCCAGCAGCCAAGATCACCTAGTTGGTACTGAAGCTTTCTTT
TRBV14,NA,TRBJ2-3,13,NA,CASSQDLRDTQYF,TGTGCCAGCAGCCAAGATCTCCGGGATACGCAGTATTTT
TRBV25-1,NA,TRBJ1-1,14,NA,CASSELQGRSEAFF,TGTGCCAGCAGTGAATTGCAGGGGCGAAGTGAAGCTTTCTTT
TRBV4-2,NA,TRBJ2-7,13,TRBD1,CASSFTTGERQYF,TGTGCCAGCAGTTTCACTACAGGGGAAAGGCAGTACTTC
TRBV10-3,once,TRBJ2-7,16,NA,CAITKTGSGSRSEQYF,TGTGCCATCACCAAAACAGGGTCGGGATCGAGAAGCGAGCAGTACTTC
TRBV30,NA,TRBJ2-5,15,NA,CAWSAQILAQETQYF,TGTGCCTGGAGTGCACAAATTTTAGCTCAAGAGACCCAGTACTTC
TRBV19,NA,TRBJ2-1,17,TRBD2,CASSGRTSGRARNEQFF,TGTGCCAGTAGTGGGCGGACTAGCGGGAGGGCCAGGAATGAGCAGTTCTTC
TRBV5-6,NA,TRBJ2-1,15,NA,CASSFFQGGGGEQFF,TGTGCCAGCAGCTTCTTCCAGGGAGGGGGTGGTGAGCAGTTCTTC
TRBV5-1,NA,TRBJ2-2,14,NA,CASRATENTGELFF,TGCGCCAGCAGGGCGACAGAGAACACCGGGGAGCTGTTTTTT
TRBV7-2,NA,TRBJ2-4,16,NA,CASSQFTGWAKNIQYF,TGTGCCAGCAGCCAATTCACAGGGTGGGCCAAAAACATTCAGTACTTC
TRBV5-4,few,TRBJ2-7,13,NA,CASSLDGWNEQYF,TGTGCCAGCAGCTTGGACGGGTGGAACGAGCAGTACTTC
TRBV9,once,TRBJ1-2,14,NA,CASSPRESGDGYTF,TGTGCCAGCAGCCCCCGGGAATCCGGGGATGGCTACACCTTC
TRBV6-5,NA,TRBJ2-2,16,NA,CASSYSNGVGTGELFF,TGTGCCAGCAGTTACTCGAACGGGGTTGGGACCGGGGAGCTGTTTTTT
TRBV11-2,NA,TRBJ1-1,14,NA,CASSPASIRTEAFF,TGTGCCAGCAGCCCCGCCTCGATCAGGACTGAAGCTTTCTTT
TRBV7-2,NA,TRBJ1-4,14,TRBD1,CASSADRGREKLFF,TGTGCCAGCAGCGCGGACAGGGGGCGTGAAAAACTGTTTTTT
TRBV7-9,NA,TRBJ2-7,11,NA,CASSQPGEQYF,TGTGCCAGCAGCCAGCCGGGGGAGCAGTACTTC
TRBV7-9,NA,TRBJ2-5,17,TRBD1,CASSPGQGLLRQETQYF,TGTGCCAGCAGCCCCGGACAGGGCCTTTTGCGTCAAGAGACCCAGTACTTC
TRBV5-6,NA,TRBJ2-1,17,TRBD2,CASSFGLAGSSYNEQFF,TGTGCCAGCAGCTTCGGACTAGCGGGAAGCTCCTACAATGAGCAGTTCTTC
TRBV30,once,TRBJ1-6,14,TRBD1,CAWSVSRGTSPLHF,TGTGCCTGGAGTGTAAGCAGGGGGACTTCACCCCTCCACTTT